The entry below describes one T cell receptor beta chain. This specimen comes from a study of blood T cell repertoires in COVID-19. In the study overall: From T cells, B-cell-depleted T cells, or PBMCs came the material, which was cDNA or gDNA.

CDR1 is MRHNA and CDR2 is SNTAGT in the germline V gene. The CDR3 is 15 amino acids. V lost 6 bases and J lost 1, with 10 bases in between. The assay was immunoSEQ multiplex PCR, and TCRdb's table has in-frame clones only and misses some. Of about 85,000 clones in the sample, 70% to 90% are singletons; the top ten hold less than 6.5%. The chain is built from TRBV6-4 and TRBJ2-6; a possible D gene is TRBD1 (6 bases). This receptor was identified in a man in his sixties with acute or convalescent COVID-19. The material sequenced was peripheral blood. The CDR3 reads CASRITGSGANVLTF. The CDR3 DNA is TGTGCCAGCAGGATAACAGGGTCTGGGGCCAACGTCCTGACTTTC.